Below, 10 T cell receptor beta chains from the same sample are listed, as sequenced in a study of blood T cell repertoires in COVID-19. The method was immunoSEQ multiplex PCR; TCRdb's version includes in-frame clones alone and lacks a portion of them. The data show under 85,000 clones, 65% to 85% seen once. The sequenced material came from peripheral blood. Source of these receptors: a man over 45 with active COVID-19.

This clone was picked up a small number of times. The V and J genes are TRBV11-2 and TRBJ2-7; tentatively, D is TRBD1 (5 bases). Trimming shortened V by 5 bases and J by 4 bases, and 15 bases separated the two germline ends. The CDR3 totals 14 residues. The germline gives CDR1 SGHAT, CDR2 FQNNGV. CDR3 sequence reads: CASSADTFSYEQYF. CDR3 in DNA: TGTGCCAGCAGCGCGGACACCTTTTCTTACGAGCAGTACTTC. Drawing the rest from reference TRBV11-2 and TRBJ2-7, the complete variable domain is EAGVAQSPRYKIIEKRQSVAFWCNPISGHATLYWYQQILGQGPKLLIQFQNNGVVDDSQLPKDRFSAERLKGVDSTLKIQPAKLEDSAVYLCASSADTFSYEQYFGPGTRLTVT.

The CDR3: CASSFPPGGIKETQYF. The DNA of the CDR3 is TGTGCCAGCAGTTTCCCGCCGGGGGGGATCAAAGAGACCCAGTACTTC. The V and J genes are TRBV28 and TRBJ2-5; 8 bases align to TRBD2. CDR1 MDHEN and CDR2 SYDVKM come from the germline V gene. The CDR3 totals 16 residues. V was pared by 3 bases and J by 3 bases, with 9 bases of the junction left unmatched.

The chain employs TRBV7-9 and TRBJ1-5, with D perhaps TRBD1 (6 bases). The CDR3 runs to 19 residues. The ends were cut back, 1 base at V and 0 bases at J, with 19 bases in the middle. The germline CDR1 and CDR2 sequences are SEHNR and FQNEAQ (reference sequence). CDR3 in DNA: TGTGCCAGCAGCTTAGACAGGGCCGCCGTATATTATAGCAATCAGCCCCAGCATTTT. Its protein product is CASSLDRAAVYYSNQPQHF.

The V call is TRBV2, the J call TRBJ2-2, with TRBD1 matching over 10 bases. There are 15 residues in the CDR3. V dropped 7 bases and J dropped 6; count of bases not matched to a gene: 8. Per the germline V gene, CDR1 is SNHLY and CDR2 is FYNNEI. The CDR3 DNA follows: TGTGCCAGCATCAGAGACAGGGGGCCCGCCGGGGAGCTGTTTTTT. It is translated as CASIRDRGPAGELFF.

V usage is TRBV7-9 and J usage is TRBJ2-1; 10 bases agree with TRBD2. J was trimmed by 7 bases and V by 2 bases; bases with no gene match: 5. CDR1 and CDR2 (germline): SEHNR, FQNEAQ (reference sequence). The CDR3 is made up of 15 amino acids. The CDR3 spells CASSLLAGVGNEQFF. DNA of the CDR3: TGTGCCAGCAGCTTACTAGCGGGAGTAGGAAATGAGCAGTTCTTC. Supplemented by reference TRBV7-9 and TRBJ2-1, the full variable domain reads DTGVSQNPRHKITKRGQNVTFRCDPISEHNRLYWYRQTLGQGPEFLTYFQNEAQLEKSRLLSDRFSAERPKGSFSTLEIQRTEQGDSAMYLCASSLLAGVGNEQFFGPGTRLTVL.

This rearrangement joins TRBV7-3 to TRBJ2-3, with TRBD2 as a possible D gene (6 bases). Germline V CDR1 and CDR2: SGHTA, FQGTGA. This CDR3 has 14 residues. Trimming left V 5 bases short and J 1 base short, with 10 bases between. CDR3 residues: CASSPGLGTDTQYF. As DNA, the CDR3 is TGTGCCAGCAGCCCGGGACTCGGCACAGATACGCAGTATTTT. The variable domain in full, completed from reference TRBV7-3 and TRBJ2-3, reads GAGVSQTPSNKVTEKGKYVELRCDPISGHTALYWYRQSLGQGPEFLIYFQGTGAADDSGLPNDRFFAVRPEGSVSTLKIQRTERGDSAVYLCASSPGLGTDTQYFGPGTRLTVL.

This clone has just a few counts. CDR3 in amino acids: CASSFSQGTTEAFF. Written as DNA, the CDR3 is TGTGCCAGCAGCTTCTCACAGGGGACGACTGAAGCTTTCTTT. The chain combines TRBV7-2 with TRBJ1-1, with 7 positions matching TRBD1. Germline CDR1 SGHTA, CDR2 FQGNSA. Germline trimming cut 3 bases from V and 5 bases from J; bases unmatched to any gene: 6. The CDR3 extends over 14 amino acids.

By proportion, this clone is medium-sized (0.01 to 0.1%). V is TRBV7-3 and J is TRBJ1-1; weak D call: TRBD1 (5 bases). The CDR3 contains 15 residues. The germline V and J ends were trimmed by 3 bases and 4 bases, with 15 bases remaining between them. Germline V gene lookup returns CDR1 SGHTA and CDR2 FQGTGA. The CDR3 reads CASSLSTGGTTEAFF. The CDR3 DNA is TGTGCCAGCAGCTTGTCGACGGGAGGGACCACTGAAGCTTTCTTT.

This clone was found a few times. The V gene is TRBV2, the J gene TRBJ2-2; 10 nucleotides align to TRBD2. The CDR3 spans 16 residues. Trimming removed 9 bases from V and 0 bases from J; junction bases left unmatched: 7. From germline, CDR1 is SNHLY and CDR2 FYNNEI. CDR3: CARGTSAPPNTGELFF. DNA of the CDR3: TGTGCCAGGGGGACTAGCGCCCCCCCGAACACCGGGGAGCTGTTTTTT. The whole variable domain, filled in from reference TRBV2 and TRBJ2-2, reads EPEVTQTPSHQVTQMGQEVILRCVPISNHLYFYWYRQILGQKVEFLVSFYNNEISEKSEIFDDQFSVERPDGSNFTLKIRSTKLEDSAMYFCARGTSAPPNTGELFFGEGSRLTVL.

The gene calls are TRBV28 and TRBJ1-6; no clear D. V was pared by 5 bases and J by 2 bases, with 4 bases between. CDR3 length: 13 amino acids. Germline V lookup: CDR1 MDHEN, CDR2 SYDVKM. The CDR3 nucleotides are TGTGCCAGCAGTAGCACCTATAATTCACCCCTCCACTTT. It is translated as CASSSTYNSPLHF.